A selection of T cell receptor beta chains follows, all from one sample in a study of early stage breast cancer tumors. Using immunoSEQ multiplex PCR, the repertoire was profiled, and TCRdb retains in-frame clones only, with some absent. Of some 14,000 clones in the sample, over 60% were seen once. Input material: normal breast tissue next to the tumor. Receptors originate from a person aged 45 to 60 with breast cancer. Both conserved end residues are part of each CDR3. A D gene is named only where the DNA matches it firmly. A clone size is listed for some rows: how often the clone was seen (once, few, many), or a class if it is expanded.

clone size | D gene | J gene | V gene | CDR3 DNA | CDR3 protein
once | TRBD2 | TRBJ2-7 | TRBV18 | TGTGCCAGCTCACCCCCTAGCGGGAGTTCCTACGAGCAGTACTTC | CASSPPSGSSYEQYF
. | TRBD1 | TRBJ2-6 | TRBV2 | TGTGCCAGCAGCGGACAGGGGGCTAGGGGGGCCAACGTCCTGACTTTC | CASSGQGARGANVLTF
once | . | TRBJ2-5 | TRBV7-9 | TGTGCCAGCAGCCCCAAGGAGACCCAATACTTC | CASSPKETQYF
. | . | TRBJ1-1 | TRBV29-1 | TGCAGCGTTTCATTCTTTGACACTGAAGCTTTCTTT | CSVSFFDTEAFF
. | . | TRBJ2-5 | TRBV7-9 | TGTGCCAGCAGCTTAGTAGGAGGAGGAGAGACCCAGTACTTC | CASSLVGGGETQYF
. | . | TRBJ1-1 | TRBV21-1 | TGTGCCAGCAGCACCGACCCAGCTTTCTTT | CASSTDPAFF
. | . | TRBJ1-2 | TRBV5-4 | TGTGCCAGCAGCTTACCCCGGGGGGGCCTTCGCTTTAACTATGGCTACACCTTC | CASSLPRGGLRFNYGYTF
. | . | TRBJ1-1 | TRBV29-1 | TGCAGCGTTGAGGAGACAGTGAACACTGAAGCTTTCTTT | CSVEETVNTEAFF
. | TRBD2 | TRBJ2-4 | TRBV18 | TGTGCCAGCTCACTGACTAGCGGGAGAGGAAACATTCAGTACTTC | CASSLTSGRGNIQYF
. | . | TRBJ2-3 | TRBV2 | TGTGCCAGCATAGAAGGGGGCGGGAAAACAGATACGCAGTATTTT | CASIEGGGKTDTQYF
. | . | TRBJ1-1 | TRBV7-9 | TGTGCCAGCAGCGATTCAACTACAGGTCTCATAGCTTTCTTT | CASSDSTTGLIAFF
. | . | TRBJ1-2 | TRBV30 | TGTGCCTGGACCCCGGGACATTTTTATGGCTACACCTTC | CAWTPGHFYGYTF
. | TRBD2 | TRBJ2-7 | TRBV7-2 | TGTGCCAGCAGCTCAAGACTAGCGGGGGAGTCCCCCTACGAGCAGTACTTC | CASSSRLAGESPYEQYF
. | TRBD1 | TRBJ2-7 | TRBV7-6 | TGTGCCAGCAGCCTGACTATGACAGGGCCCTCCTACGAGCAGTACTTC | CASSLTMTGPSYEQYF
few | . | TRBJ2-2 | TRBV7-3 | TGTGCCAGCAGCTTACCGGACAGCTACAAGAACACCGGGGAGCTGTTTTTT | CASSLPDSYKNTGELFF
once | . | TRBJ2-1 | TRBV11-3 | TGTGCCAGCAGCCGCTCCGTCGGGGCGGGCTCCTACAATGAGCAGTTCTTC | CASSRSVGAGSYNEQFF
few | . | TRBJ1-1 | TRBV19 | TGTGCCAGTAGTATCGGTCGGAACACTGAAGCTTTCTTT | CASSIGRNTEAFF